This T cell receptor (beta chain) was profiled in a study of blood T cell repertoires in COVID-19. Study summary: Acute and convalescent COVID-19 samples came from the United States, Italy and Spain. T cells, B-cell-depleted T cells, or PBMCs supplied cDNA or gDNA.

In its sample, this clone was seen a few times. Original methodology: Estimation of nucleated cell counts relied on the amplification of reference gene primers. Clones were read by immunoSEQ multiplex PCR, and TCRdb kept only the in-frame ones, dropping some. For V, J and clone size, that table is used; D and trimming come from the DNA. The data show 35,000 to 55,000 clones, with nearly 90% seen just once and around 2.9% held by the top ten. Losses at the gene ends were 1 base for V and 5 bases for J; bases not matched to a gene: 7. Looked up from germline, CDR1 is LNHDA and CDR2 is SQIVND (reference sequence). This CDR3 has 15 residues.

The sample taken for sequencing was peripheral blood. This chain links TRBV19 with TRBJ1-1, with 7 bases matching TRBD1. The sequence derives from a man aged 50 to 59 with active COVID-19. CDR3 in amino acids: CASSIVQTGITEAFF. CDR3 nucleotides: TGTGCCAGTAGTATAGTGCAGACAGGGATAACTGAAGCTTTCTTT.